The subject of this entry is one T cell receptor (beta chain). The antigen is not known. The entry originates in a study of cytomegalovirus exposure and HLA in healthy donors. On the study more broadly: The study's early data release held roughly 90 million unique TCRs from HLA-typed donors. Findings and limits, study-wide: Later analysis suggested most CMV-associated TCR beta chains were HLA-restricted. Per published accounts, TCR beta sequences correctly predicted the HLA-A and HLA-B alleles of most subjects. No immune exposure information besides CMV serostatus was available.

CDR3 length equals 19 residues. PCR employed 60 Vbeta and 13 Jbeta primers. Profiled with immunoSEQ multiplex PCR; TCRdb holds only in-frame clones, not every one. The sample includes 180,000 or so clones, approximately 82% of them seen just once. V and J are TRBV1 and TRBJ2-3; TRBD2, the table's D call, lacks a check against the DNA. TRBV1 is an annotated pseudogene. The receptor's source is a woman aged 40 to 49 in good health and CMV-seropositive. Sequenced sample: PBMCs. The CDR3 bases are TGCACCAGCAGCCAAGATAAATGCCGCTGCGGGAGGAATACAGATACGCAGTATTTT. Translated: CTSSQDKCRCGRNTDTQYF.